This TCR beta chain stems from a study of immune characterization of retroperitoneal liposarcoma. Each CDR3 protein is one row after TCRdb ran MiXCR on the PCR reads. The table includes under 13,000 distinct CDR3 sequences, under 35% detected once. The table lists this clonotype with many counts. There are 15 residues in the CDR3. The germline gives CDR1 SGHAT, CDR2 FQNNGV. This sequence was found in a male donor with retroperitoneal liposarcoma. The V gene is TRBV11-2, the J gene TRBJ2-1; weak D call: TRBD2 (6 bases). The DNA matches TRBJ2-7 better at its end, which makes the J call doubtful. The specimen sequenced was tumor tissue. CDR3 residues: CASSLGGTFNNEQYF. CDR3 DNA sequence: TGTGCCAGCAGCTTAGGCGGGACTTTTAACAATGAGCAGTACTTC.